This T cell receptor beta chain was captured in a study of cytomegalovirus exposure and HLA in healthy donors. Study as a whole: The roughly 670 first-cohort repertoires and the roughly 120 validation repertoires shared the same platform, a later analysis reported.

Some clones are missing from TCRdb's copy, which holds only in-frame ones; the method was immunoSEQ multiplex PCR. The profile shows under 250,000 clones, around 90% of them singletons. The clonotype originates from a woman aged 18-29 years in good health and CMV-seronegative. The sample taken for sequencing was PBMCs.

CDR3 DNA: TGCGCCAGCAGCCAAGATCGGGCAGGGTATAAAGCTTTCTTT. It translates to CASSQDRAGYKAFF. The V call is TRBV4-1, the J call TRBJ1-1; tentative D call: TRBD1 (5 bases). Between the trimmed V and J ends, which lost 0 bases and 9 bases, there was a span of 14 bases. CDR1 and CDR2 (germline): MGHRA, YSYEKL. This CDR3 has 14 residues.